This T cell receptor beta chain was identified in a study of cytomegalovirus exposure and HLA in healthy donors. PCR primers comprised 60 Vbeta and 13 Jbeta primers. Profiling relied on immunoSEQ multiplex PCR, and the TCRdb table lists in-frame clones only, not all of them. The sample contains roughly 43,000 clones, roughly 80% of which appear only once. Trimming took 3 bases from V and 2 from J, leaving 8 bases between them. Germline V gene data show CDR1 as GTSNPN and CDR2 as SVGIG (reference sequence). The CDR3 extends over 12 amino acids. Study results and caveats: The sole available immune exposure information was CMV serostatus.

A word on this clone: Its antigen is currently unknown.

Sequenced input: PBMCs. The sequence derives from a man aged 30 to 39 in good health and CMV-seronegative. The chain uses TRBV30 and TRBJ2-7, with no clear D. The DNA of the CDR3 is TGTGCCTGGAGCTCACTGACCTACGAGCAGTACTTC. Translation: CAWSSLTYEQYF.